This T cell receptor beta chain was found in a study of OX40 agonist ivuxolimab in advanced cancers. Study in general: Ivuxolimab, an antibody that agonizes OX40 (CD134), was administered to the patients.

As for this clone: Antigen unknown.

Sequencing was performed with immunoSEQ multiplex PCR; in TCRdb, only in-frame clones are kept and a portion is missing. The table has 60,000 or so clones, about 87% seen once. Study-level points and caveats: CD4+ and CD8+ blood T cells expanded clonally by week 6 at 0.1 to 3.0 mg/kg. Average numbers of expanded clones were greater in CD8+ T cells than in CD4+.

Germline CDR1 and CDR2: SGHKS and YYEKEE (reference sequence). The CDR3 totals 13 residues. The V and J ends lost 0 bases and 7 bases respectively, with 10 bases between them. The TCR sequence derives from an adult with an advanced solid tumor such as melanoma, head and neck, liver or kidney cancer. The chain uses TRBV5-5 and TRBJ1-2, with no clear D. The sequenced sample was CD4+ or CD8+ T cells sorted from blood, obtained in a trial of the OX40 agonist ivuxolimab. The CDR3 DNA sequence: TGTGCCAGCAGCTTGGAGCCAGGCTCTGGCTACACCTTC. Encoded protein: CASSLEPGSGYTF.